Included here is one T cell receptor beta chain sequence, with context. Antigen unknown. This entry is derived from a study of T cell responses to AZD1222 COVID-19 vaccine. About the research overall: Second doses at about 4 or about 12 weeks were pooled.

General observations from the study: Females outnumbered males among donors, who were mostly white British; clonal diversity was possibly underestimated. An increase in Spike-specific TCR breadth and depth was observed after two AZD1222 doses.

The germline V and J ends were trimmed by 4 bases and 4 bases, with 6 bases remaining between them. In germline, CDR1 is SGHRS, CDR2 YFSETQ. The CDR3 is 13 residues long. TCRdb's copy holds only in-frame clones and misses some; the assay was immunoSEQ multiplex PCR. The sample has under 85,000 clones; nearly 90% are singletons. The chain joins TRBV5-1 to TRBJ2-6; D is undetermined. Sequences were derived from peripheral blood, sampled on day 0 of AZD1222 vaccination. This TCR came from an adult in good health. The chain's CDR3 is CASSEEGANVLTF. CDR3 DNA sequence: TGCGCCAGCAGCGAAGAAGGGGCCAACGTCCTGACTTTC.